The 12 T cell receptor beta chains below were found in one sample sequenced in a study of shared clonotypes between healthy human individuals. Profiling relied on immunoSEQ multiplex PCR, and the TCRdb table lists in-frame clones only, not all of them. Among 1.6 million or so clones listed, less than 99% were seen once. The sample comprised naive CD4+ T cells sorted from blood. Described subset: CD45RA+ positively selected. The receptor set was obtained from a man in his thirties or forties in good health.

The DNA of the CDR3 is TGTGCCAGCAGCGTAGGGACTAGCGATAGCTCCTACAATGAGCAGTTCTTC. Translating it yields CASSVGTSDSSYNEQFF. J is TRBJ2-1 and V is TRBV9; 9 nucleotides line up with TRBD2. CDR3 length: 17 residues. J lost 0 bases, V lost 0 bases, and 4 bases had no gene match. Germline-derived CDR1 and CDR2 are SGDLS and YYNGEE. Supplemented by reference TRBV9 and TRBJ2-1, the full variable domain reads DSGVTQTPKHLITATGQRVTLRCSPRSGDLSVYWYQQSLDQGLQFLIQYYNGEERAKGNILERFSAQQFPDLHSELNLSSLELGDSALYFCASSVGTSDSSYNEQFFGPGTRLTVL.

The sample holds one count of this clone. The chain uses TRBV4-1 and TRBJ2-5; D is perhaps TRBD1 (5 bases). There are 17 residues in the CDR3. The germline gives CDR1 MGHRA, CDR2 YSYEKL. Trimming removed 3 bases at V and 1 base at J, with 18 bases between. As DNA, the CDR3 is TGCGCCAGCAGCCAGGCTGACAGTCACTGGGGCCAAGAGACCCAGTACTTC. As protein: CASSQADSHWGQETQYF.

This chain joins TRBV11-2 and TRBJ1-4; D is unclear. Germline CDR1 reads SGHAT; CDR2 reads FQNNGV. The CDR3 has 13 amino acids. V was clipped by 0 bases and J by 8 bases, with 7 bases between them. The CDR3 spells CASSLEGWEKLFF. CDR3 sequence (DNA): TGTGCCAGCAGCTTAGAAGGGTGGGAAAAACTGTTTTTT.

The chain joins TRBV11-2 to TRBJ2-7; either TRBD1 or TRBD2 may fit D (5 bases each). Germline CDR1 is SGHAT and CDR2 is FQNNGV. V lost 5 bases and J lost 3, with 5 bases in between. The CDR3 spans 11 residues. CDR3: CASSGGYEQYF. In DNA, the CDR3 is TGTGCCAGCAGCGGGGGCTACGAGCAGTACTTC.

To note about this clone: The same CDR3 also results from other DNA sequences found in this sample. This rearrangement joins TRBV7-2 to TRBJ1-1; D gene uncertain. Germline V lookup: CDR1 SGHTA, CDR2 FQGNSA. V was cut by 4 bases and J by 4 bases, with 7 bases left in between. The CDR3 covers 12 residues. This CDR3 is CASSYTGTEAFF. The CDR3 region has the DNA TGTGCCAGCAGCTATACGGGCACTGAAGCTTTCTTT. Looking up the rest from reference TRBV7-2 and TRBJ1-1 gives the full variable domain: GAGVSQSPSNKVTEKGKDVELRCDPISGHTALYWYRQSLGQGLEFLIYFQGNSAPDKSGLPSDRFSAERTGGSVSTLTIQRTQQEDSAVYLCASSYTGTEAFFGQGTRLTVV.

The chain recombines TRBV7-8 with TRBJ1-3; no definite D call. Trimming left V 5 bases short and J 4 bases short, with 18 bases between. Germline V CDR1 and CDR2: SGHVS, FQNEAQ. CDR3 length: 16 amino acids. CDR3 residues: CASSARYLRDGNTIYF. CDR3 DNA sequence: TGTGCCAGCAGCGCCCGGTATCTAAGAGACGGAAACACCATATATTTT.

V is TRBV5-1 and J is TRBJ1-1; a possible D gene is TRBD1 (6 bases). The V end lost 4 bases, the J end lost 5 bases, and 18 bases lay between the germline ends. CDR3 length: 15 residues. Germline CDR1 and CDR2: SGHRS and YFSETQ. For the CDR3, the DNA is TGCGCCAGCAGCCGAGCAGGGGTACTCGGGACTGAAGCTTTCTTT. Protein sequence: CASSRAGVLGTEAFF.

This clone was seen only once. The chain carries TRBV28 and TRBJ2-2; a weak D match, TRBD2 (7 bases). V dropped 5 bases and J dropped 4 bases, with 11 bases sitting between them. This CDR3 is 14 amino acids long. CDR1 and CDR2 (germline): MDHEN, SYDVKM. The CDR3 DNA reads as TGTGCCAGCAGTATAGGGGGGGGCACCGGGGAGCTGTTTTTT. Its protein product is CASSIGGGTGELFF.

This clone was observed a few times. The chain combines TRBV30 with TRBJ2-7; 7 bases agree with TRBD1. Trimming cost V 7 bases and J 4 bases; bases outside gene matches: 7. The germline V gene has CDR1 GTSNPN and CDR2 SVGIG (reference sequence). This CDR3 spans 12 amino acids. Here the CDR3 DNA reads TGTGCCTTGACAGGGTCTAAATACGAGCAGTACTTC. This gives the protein CALTGSKYEQYF.

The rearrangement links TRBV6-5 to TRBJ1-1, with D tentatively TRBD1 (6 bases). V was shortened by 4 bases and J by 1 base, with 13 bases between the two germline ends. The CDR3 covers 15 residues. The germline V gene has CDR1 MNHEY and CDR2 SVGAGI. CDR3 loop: CASSLTRDKNTEAFF. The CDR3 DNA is TGTGCCAGCAGTTTAACCCGGGACAAGAACACTGAAGCTTTCTTT.

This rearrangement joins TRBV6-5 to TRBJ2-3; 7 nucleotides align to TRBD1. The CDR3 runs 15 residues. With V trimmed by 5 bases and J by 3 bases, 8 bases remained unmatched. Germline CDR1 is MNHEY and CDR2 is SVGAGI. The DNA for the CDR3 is TGTGCCAGCAGTCGAGGGGGCGCTTTTACAGATACGCAGTATTTT. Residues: CASSRGGAFTDTQYF.

The CDR3 here is CASMGDSKAFF. DNA of the CDR3: TGTGCCAGTATGGGGGACAGTAAAGCTTTCTTT. The chain carries TRBV19 and TRBJ1-1; 7 bases fit TRBD1. Germline V gives CDR1 LNHDA, CDR2 SQIVND (reference sequence). CDR3 length equals 11 residues. V dropped 7 bases and J dropped 9; count of bases not matched to a gene: 5.